The 17 T cell receptor beta chains below were found in one sample sequenced in a study of T cells in Graves' hyperthyroidism and ophthalmopathy. Amplification targeted TCR beta CDR3 regions from RNA transcripts. First-round RT-PCR targeting the TCR CDR3 was performed with the HTBI primer set. Via MiXCR, TCRdb re-called the multiplex PCR reads, giving one row per CDR3 protein. Of 340,000 or so distinct CDR3 sequences listed, 18% were seen once; the top ten hold 45% to 50%. Specimen: blood. These receptors were obtained from a woman aged 50 to 65 with Graves' hyperthyroidism.

This clonotype was detected many times. The V call is TRBV10-2, the J call TRBJ2-7, with 8 bases that match TRBD2. In germline, CDR1 is WSHSY, CDR2 SAAADI. This CDR3 spans 14 amino acids. The ends lost 10 bases at V and 8 bases at J; junction bases unmatched: 16. The CDR3 is CATSSGTRGFKQYF. The CDR3 coding sequence is TGCGCCACCAGCTCCGGGACTAGGGGCTTCAAGCAGTACTTC.

The chain is built from TRBV10-3 and TRBJ1-3, with D maybe TRBD1 (6 bases). V was pared by 2 bases and J by 8 bases, with 13 bases between. CDR3 length: 14 amino acids. Germline CDR1 is ENHRY and CDR2 is SYGVKD. In nucleotides, the CDR3 is TGTGCCATCAGTGAGGGACAGCTAGGTGACACCATATATTTT. It codes for CAISEGQLGDTIYF.

CDR3 sequence (DNA): TGTGCCAGTACTCGTGGGACCTGGGGTGAAAAACTGTTTTTT. It specifies CASTRGTWGEKLFF. The V call is TRBV19, the J call TRBJ1-4; D perhaps matches TRBD1 (5 bases). CDR1 is LNHDA and CDR2 is SQIVND in the germline V gene (reference sequence). The CDR3 has 14 amino acids. The V end lost 7 bases, the J end lost 7 bases, and 16 bases lay between the germline ends.

This clonotype has only a few counts. The chain is built from TRBV27 and TRBJ1-6; possibly TRBD1 for D (5 bases). Germline loops: CDR1 MNHEY, CDR2 SMNVEV (reference sequence). V was pared by 2 bases and J by 10 bases, with 12 bases between. The CDR3 is 14 residues long. Here the CDR3 DNA reads TGTGCCAGCAGTTTAGGTGGGGCAGAATCACCCCTCCACTTT. Encoded protein: CASSLGGAESPLHF.

Notes on this clonotype: A junction boundary mismatches the germline segment, possibly from a read error. The gene calls are TRBV6-2 or TRBV6-3 and TRBJ1-6; D unresolved. Germline assignment: CDR1 MNHEY and CDR2 SVGEGT. The CDR3 sequence is 17 residues long. The CDR3 DNA reads TGTGCCAGCAGTTACTCTAGTGAAGAGCGGCTCAATTCACCCCCCCACTTT. This gives the protein CASSYSSEERLNSPPHF.

This clonotype was recorded once. This rearrangement joins TRBV10-3 to TRBJ2-2, with 11 nucleotides matching TRBD2. V shed 2 bases, J shed 4 bases, and the junction held 3 bases outside the gene matches. CDR1 is ENHRY, CDR2 SYGVKD, per germline. CDR3 length: 16 amino acids. CDR3 sequence (DNA): TGTGCCATCAGTGAGCGTCTAGCGGGAGGCACCGGGGAGCTGTTTTTT. Translated: CAISERLAGGTGELFF.

The CDR3 loop is CASSLYGGLGEKLFF. CDR3 nucleotides: TGCGCCAGCAGCTTGTATGGGGGGCTCGGTGAAAAACTGTTTTTT. The chain couples TRBV5-1 to TRBJ1-4; perhaps TRBD1 as D (6 bases). CDR1 is SGHRS and CDR2 is YFSETQ in the germline V gene. The CDR3 covers 15 residues. V was trimmed by 1 base and J by 7 bases, leaving 14 bases between them.

This clonotype was picked up many times. The chain links TRBV3-1 to TRBJ2-2; D remains ambiguous. CDR3 length: 13 amino acids. CDR1 LGHDT and CDR2 YNNKEL come from the germline V gene (reference sequence). V lost 0 bases, J lost 11 bases, and 10 bases lay in between. DNA of the CDR3: TGTGCCAGCAGCCAAGAAAGGCTCGGTGAGCTGTTTTTT. Its translation: CASSQERLGELFF.

This clonotype was seen a few times. The chain links TRBV3-1 to TRBJ2-2, with 9 bases matching TRBD1. J was trimmed by 4 bases and V by 3 bases; bases with no gene match: 3. Looked up from germline, CDR1 is LGHDT and CDR2 is YNNKEL (reference sequence). The CDR3 spans 15 residues. DNA for the CDR3: TGTGCCAGCAGCCAGACAGGGGGGACCACCGGGGAGCTGTTTTTT. Protein sequence: CASSQTGGTTGELFF.

This clonotype was counted many times. The V call is TRBV2, the J call TRBJ1-1; D possibly corresponds to TRBD1 (6 bases). CDR3 length: 14 residues. Germline lookup yields CDR1 SNHLY and CDR2 FYNNEI. Trimming pared 6 bases from V and 3 bases from J, leaving 14 bases between. In nucleotides, the CDR3 is TGTGCCAGCAGCACACAGGGTGGGGACACTGAAGCTTTCTTT. Translating gives CASSTQGGDTEAFF.

This clonotype was observed many times. The chain uses TRBV7-3 and TRBJ2-7; 7 positions match TRBD1. Germline V lookup: CDR1 SGHTA, CDR2 FQGTGA. V trimming: 1 base; J trimming: 0 bases; junction bases outside the gene matches: 6. CDR3 length: 16 amino acids. DNA for the CDR3: TGTGCCAGCAGCTTAATTGACAGGGAAAGCTCCTACGAGCAGTACGTC. As protein: CASSLIDRESSYEQYV.

V usage is TRBV10-2 and J usage is TRBJ1-5; D not certain. Germline V gene lookup returns CDR1 WSHSY and CDR2 SAAADI. V was pared by 6 bases and J by 2 bases, with 8 bases between. The CDR3 totals 13 residues. The CDR3 coding sequence is TGCGCCAGCAGAGACCCTGGCAATCAGCCCCAGCATTTT. It yields the protein CASRDPGNQPQHF.

This clonotype appeared a few times. The chain carries TRBV7-2 and TRBJ2-5; D is ambiguous. The CDR3 is 14 amino acids. Germline V lookup: CDR1 SGHTA, CDR2 FQGNSA. The V end lost 2 bases, the J end lost 5 bases, and 12 bases lay between the germline ends. The CDR3: CASSLLLFGETQYF. The CDR3 bases are TGTGCCAGCAGCTTATTACTATTCGGGGAGACCCAGTACTTC.

This clonotype was counted at least ten times. The chain carries TRBV6-1 and TRBJ2-7; 7 bases fit TRBD1. Looked up from germline, CDR1 is MNHNS and CDR2 is SASEGT. The CDR3 runs 19 residues. After removal of 2 bases from V and 2 bases from J, the junction contained 18 bases not matched to a gene. CDR3 DNA sequence: TGTGCCAGCAGTGAAAGGGGCTTCGCGATTCGGGACAGAACCTACGAGCAGTACTTC. As protein: CASSERGFAIRDRTYEQYF.

This chain connects TRBV2 to TRBJ2-1; D gene unclear. Germline CDR1 SNHLY, CDR2 FYNNEI. This CDR3 comprises 14 residues. Trimming removed 8 bases from V and 8 bases from J, with 19 bases in between. The CDR3 reads CASAFYTGEDEQFF. The CDR3 nucleotides are TGTGCCAGCGCCTTCTACACGGGCGAGGATGAGCAGTTCTTC.

This clonotype was counted between two and nine times. The chain joins TRBV20-1 to TRBJ1-2; TRBD1 matches at 9 bases. The CDR3 covers 17 residues. The V and J ends lost 3 bases and 8 bases, in that order; junction bases with no gene match: 19. Germline V gene data show CDR1 as DFQATT and CDR2 as SNEGSKA (reference sequence). CDR3 loop: CSASDPGTGFQVSGYTF. CDR3 nucleotides: TGCAGTGCTAGCGACCCGGGGACAGGGTTTCAGGTTTCGGGCTACACCTTC.

The chain employs TRBV11-3 and TRBJ2-7, with TRBD2 matching 7 bases. This CDR3 spans 12 amino acids. Germline loops: CDR1 SGHNT, CDR2 YENEEA. V was clipped by 7 bases and J by 9 bases; unmatched bases: 9. CDR3 nucleotide sequence: TGTGCCAGCATCTTCACGGGAGGAGGGCAGTACGTC. It specifies CASIFTGGGQYV.